These 8 T cell receptor beta chains share one sample of origin, sequenced in a study of graft-versus-host responses after intestinal transplantation. Investigators treated the graft tissue so that it released intraepithelial and lamina propria lymphocytes. Produced via immunoSEQ multiplex PCR; TCRdb's table is partial and in-frame only. The table includes more than 12,000 clones, over 50% detected once. Sequenced here: ileum tissue, sampled 524 days after transplant. Every receptor here comes from a human patient who received an intestinal transplant, so some T cells may come from the graft donor.

The genes are TRBV19 and TRBJ2-7; no firm D call. The V end was cut by 1 base, the J end by 7 bases, with 14 bases between. Germline CDR1 LNHDA, CDR2 SQIVND (reference sequence). This CDR3 is built from 14 residues. CDR3 loop: CASSIGRVSCEQYF. The DNA of the CDR3 is TGTGCCAGTAGTATAGGCCGGGTCTCTTGTGAGCAGTACTTC. The full variable domain, completed using reference TRBV19 and TRBJ2-7, is DGGITQSPKYLFRKEGQNVTLSCEQNLNHDAMYWYRQDPGQGLRLIYYSQIVNDFQKGDIAEGYSVSREKKESFPLTVTSAQKNPTAFYLCASSIGRVSCEQYFGPGTRLTVT.

This clone came up a few times. The chain recombines TRBV6-1 with TRBJ2-3; 9 bases agree with TRBD2. Germline assignment: CDR1 MNHNS and CDR2 SASEGT. The CDR3 consists of 16 residues. V lost 1 base and J lost 2; bases outside the gene matches: 4. CDR3 sequence: CASSEVGGGATDTQYF. CDR3 bases: TGTGCCAGCAGTGAAGTGGGCGGGGGGGCCACAGATACGCAGTATTTT.

This chain uses TRBV4-3 with TRBJ2-5; TRBD1 might be the D (5 bases). Trimming pared 0 bases from V and 5 bases from J, leaving 13 bases between. The CDR3 sequence is 15 residues long. Germline CDR1 LGHNA, CDR2 YSLEER. CDR3 DNA sequence: TGCGCCAGCAGCCAAGATGCAGGGATCCGTGAGACCCAGTACTTC. As protein: CASSQDAGIRETQYF.

This clone was seen only a few times. The chain has TRBV9 and TRBJ1-4, with 8 bases fitting TRBD1. V lost 3 bases to trimming and J lost 7 bases; unmatched junction nucleotides: 5. The CDR3 consists of 14 residues. The V gene's germline CDR1 is SGDLS and CDR2 YYNGEE. CDR3 DNA: TGTGCCAGCAGCGCAGGGGGCGCGGGTGAAAAACTGTTTTTT. Protein product: CASSAGGAGEKLFF.

The chain links TRBV5-5 to TRBJ1-2, with D unresolved. Trimming removed 7 bases from V and 2 bases from J, with 9 bases in between. This CDR3 spans 12 amino acids. Germline assignment: CDR1 SGHKS and CDR2 YYEKEE (reference sequence). The CDR3 DNA reads as TGTGCCAGCTCGTACACGAACTATGGCTACACCTTC. Protein: CASSYTNYGYTF. Variable domain in full (rest from reference TRBV5-5 and TRBJ1-2): DAGVTQSPTHLIKTRGQQVTLRCSPISGHKSVSWYQQVLGQGPQFIFQYYEKEERGRGNFPDRFSARQFPNYSSELNVNALLLGDSALYLCASSYTNYGYTFGSGTRLTVV.

In its sample, this clone was seen a few times. The V gene is TRBV5-6, the J gene TRBJ2-5; TRBD1 agrees at 7 bases. V was clipped by 4 bases and J by 6 bases; unmatched bases: 6. CDR1 and CDR2 (germline): SGHDT, YYEEEE. The CDR3 length is 13 residues. This CDR3 is CASSTWDSQTQYF. Here the CDR3 DNA reads TGTGCCAGCAGCACGTGGGACAGCCAGACCCAGTACTTC.

The chain has TRBV11-2 and TRBJ2-7; perhaps TRBD1 as D (5 bases). Trimming pared 4 bases from V and 1 base from J, leaving 8 bases between. CDR3 length: 13 residues. The germline V gene encodes CDR1 SGHAT and CDR2 FQNNGV. CDR3: CASSSTGSYEQYF. The CDR3 region has the DNA TGTGCCAGCAGCTCAACAGGTTCCTACGAGCAGTACTTC.

The chain is built from TRBV7-2 and TRBJ1-3; 7 nucleotides match TRBD1. V dropped 5 bases and J dropped 3; count of bases not matched to a gene: 4. This CDR3 spans 14 amino acids. Germline V lookup: CDR1 SGHTA, CDR2 FQGNSA. CDR3 sequence (DNA): TGTGCCAGCAGCACACGACAGGGTGGAAACACCATATATTTT. Translating gives CASSTRQGGNTIYF.